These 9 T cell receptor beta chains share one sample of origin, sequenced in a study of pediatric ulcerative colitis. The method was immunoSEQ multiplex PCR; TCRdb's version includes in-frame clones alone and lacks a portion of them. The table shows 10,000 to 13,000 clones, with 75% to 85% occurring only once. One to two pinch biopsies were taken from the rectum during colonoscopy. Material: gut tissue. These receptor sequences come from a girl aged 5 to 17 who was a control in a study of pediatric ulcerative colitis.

Written as DNA, the CDR3 is TGTGCCAGCAGCTTAGTCCAGGGGGCCTATGGCTACACCTTC. Translating gives CASSLVQGAYGYTF. The chain uses TRBV11-2 and TRBJ1-2; TRBD1 matches 8 bases. From germline, CDR1 is SGHAT and CDR2 FQNNGV. Germline trimming cut 1 base from V and 4 bases from J; bases unmatched to any gene: 2. CDR3 length: 14 residues.

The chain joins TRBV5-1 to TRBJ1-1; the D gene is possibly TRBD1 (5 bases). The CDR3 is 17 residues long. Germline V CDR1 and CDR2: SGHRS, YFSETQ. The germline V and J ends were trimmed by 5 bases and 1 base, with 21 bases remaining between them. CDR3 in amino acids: CASSRSGGATTNTEAFF. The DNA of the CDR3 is TGCGCCAGCAGTAGGAGCGGAGGGGCCACTACGAACACTGAAGCTTTCTTT.

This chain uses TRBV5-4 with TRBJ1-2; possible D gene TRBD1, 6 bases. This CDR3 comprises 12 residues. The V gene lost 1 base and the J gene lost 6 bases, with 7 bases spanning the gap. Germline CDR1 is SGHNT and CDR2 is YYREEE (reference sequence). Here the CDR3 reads CASSLKGDGYTF. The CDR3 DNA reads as TGTGCCAGCAGCTTGAAGGGGGATGGCTACACCTTC.

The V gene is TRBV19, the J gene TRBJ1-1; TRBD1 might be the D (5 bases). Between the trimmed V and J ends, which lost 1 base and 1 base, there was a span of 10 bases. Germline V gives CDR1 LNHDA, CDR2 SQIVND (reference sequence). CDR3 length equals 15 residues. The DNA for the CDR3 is TGTGCCAGTAGTATAGCGGGGACGCGGAACACTGAAGCTTTCTTT. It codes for CASSIAGTRNTEAFF.

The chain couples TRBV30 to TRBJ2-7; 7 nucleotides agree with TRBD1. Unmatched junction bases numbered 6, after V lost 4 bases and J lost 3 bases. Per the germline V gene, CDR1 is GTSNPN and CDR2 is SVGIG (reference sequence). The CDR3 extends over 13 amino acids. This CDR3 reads CAWTDRVDYEQYF. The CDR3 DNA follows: TGTGCCTGGACCGACAGGGTCGACTACGAGCAGTACTTC.

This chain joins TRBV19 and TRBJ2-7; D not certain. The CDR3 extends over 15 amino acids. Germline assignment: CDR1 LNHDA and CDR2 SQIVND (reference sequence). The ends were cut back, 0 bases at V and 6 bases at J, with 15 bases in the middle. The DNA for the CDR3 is TGTGCCAGTAGTATAGATCCTAGACCCTCCCTCGAGCAGTACTTC. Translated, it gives CASSIDPRPSLEQYF.

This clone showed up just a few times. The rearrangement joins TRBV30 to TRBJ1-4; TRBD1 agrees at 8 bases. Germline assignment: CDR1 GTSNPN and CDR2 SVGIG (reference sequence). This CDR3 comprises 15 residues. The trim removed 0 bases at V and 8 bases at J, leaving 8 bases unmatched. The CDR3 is CAWSVEGQGREKLFF. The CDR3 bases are TGTGCCTGGAGTGTGGAAGGACAGGGAAGAGAAAAACTGTTTTTT.

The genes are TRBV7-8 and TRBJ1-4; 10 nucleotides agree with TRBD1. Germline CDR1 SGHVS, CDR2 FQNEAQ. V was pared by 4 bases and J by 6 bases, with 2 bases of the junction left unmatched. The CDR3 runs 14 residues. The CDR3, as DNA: TGTGCCAGCAGCTGGGGACAGGGGCATGAAAAACTGTTTTTT. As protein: CASSWGQGHEKLFF.

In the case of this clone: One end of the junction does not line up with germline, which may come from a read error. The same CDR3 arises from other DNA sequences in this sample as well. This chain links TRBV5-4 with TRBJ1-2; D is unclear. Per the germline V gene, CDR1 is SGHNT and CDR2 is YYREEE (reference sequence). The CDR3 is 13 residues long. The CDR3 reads CASSLGGRDGYTF. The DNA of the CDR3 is TGCGCCAGCAGCTTGGGAGGAAGGGATGGCTACACCTTC.